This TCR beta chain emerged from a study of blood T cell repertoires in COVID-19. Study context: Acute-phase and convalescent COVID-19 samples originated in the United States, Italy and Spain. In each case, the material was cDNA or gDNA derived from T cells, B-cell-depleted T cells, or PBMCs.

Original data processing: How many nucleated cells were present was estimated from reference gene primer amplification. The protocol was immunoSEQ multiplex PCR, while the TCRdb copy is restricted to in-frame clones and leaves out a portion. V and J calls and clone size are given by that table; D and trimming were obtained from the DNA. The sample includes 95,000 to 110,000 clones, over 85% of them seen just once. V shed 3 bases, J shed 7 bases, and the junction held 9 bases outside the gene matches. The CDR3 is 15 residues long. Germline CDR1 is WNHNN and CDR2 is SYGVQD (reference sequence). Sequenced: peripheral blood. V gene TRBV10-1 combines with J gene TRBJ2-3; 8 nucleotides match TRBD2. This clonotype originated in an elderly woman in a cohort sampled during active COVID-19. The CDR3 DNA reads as TGCGCCAGCAGTGAATCGGGGGGGGGCACGAATACGCAGTATTTT. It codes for CASSESGGGTNTQYF.